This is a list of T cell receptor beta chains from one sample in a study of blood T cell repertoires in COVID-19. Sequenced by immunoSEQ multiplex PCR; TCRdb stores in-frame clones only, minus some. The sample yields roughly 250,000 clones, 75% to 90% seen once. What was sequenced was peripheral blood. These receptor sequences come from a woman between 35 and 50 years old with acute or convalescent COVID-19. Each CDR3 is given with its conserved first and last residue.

CDR3aa: CSVWRGRGQAYNEQFF
v_gene: TRBV29-1
j_gene: TRBJ2-1

CDR3aa: CSVEGIGGPGTEAFF
v_gene: TRBV29-1
j_gene: TRBJ1-1

CDR3aa: CASRDRGSETQYF
v_gene: TRBV6-5
j_gene: TRBJ2-5

CDR3aa: CASSRRTGRTEAFF
v_gene: TRBV7-8
j_gene: TRBJ1-1

CDR3aa: CASSYVWGLGETQYF
v_gene: TRBV6-5
j_gene: TRBJ2-5

CDR3aa: CAWSSGQRSPLHF
v_gene: TRBV30
j_gene: TRBJ1-6

CDR3aa: CASSEVQTDINEKLFF
v_gene: TRBV2
j_gene: TRBJ1-4

CDR3aa: CASSSTGGSPGANVLTF
v_gene: TRBV27
j_gene: TRBJ2-6

CDR3aa: CASSPGTSGNTIYF
v_gene: TRBV18
j_gene: TRBJ1-3

CDR3aa: CASSLGTGGREKLFF
v_gene: TRBV5-1
j_gene: TRBJ1-4

CDR3aa: CASSLGGTGHNSPLHF
v_gene: TRBV5-1
j_gene: TRBJ1-6

CDR3aa: CASVQGGFGYTF
v_gene: TRBV19
j_gene: TRBJ1-2

CDR3aa: CASSPGHGADTQYF
v_gene: TRBV19
j_gene: TRBJ2-3

CDR3aa: CASSLGDKANYGYTF
v_gene: TRBV5-1
j_gene: TRBJ1-2

CDR3aa: CASSYPTSRNTEAFF
v_gene: TRBV6-2/TRBV6-3
j_gene: TRBJ1-1

CDR3aa: CASRSMGGAGFF
v_gene: TRBV5-1
j_gene: TRBJ1-1

CDR3aa: CASSVARDNNYGYTF
v_gene: TRBV9
j_gene: TRBJ1-2

CDR3aa: CASLRDSINEKLFF
v_gene: TRBV6-5
j_gene: TRBJ1-4

CDR3aa: CAISATAMNTEAFF
v_gene: TRBV10-3
j_gene: TRBJ1-1

CDR3aa: CASSLVRQAEAFF
v_gene: TRBV7-2
j_gene: TRBJ1-1

CDR3aa: CASTRGGMGTEAFF
v_gene: TRBV19
j_gene: TRBJ1-1

CDR3aa: CASRGTGLLGYGYTF
v_gene: TRBV2
j_gene: TRBJ1-2

CDR3aa: CASSPLQGPAHNEKLFF
v_gene: TRBV23-1
j_gene: TRBJ1-4

CDR3aa: CASSLAGVSNQPQHF
v_gene: TRBV5-1
j_gene: TRBJ1-5

CDR3aa: CASSQEKTGNTEAFF
v_gene: TRBV3-1/TRBV3-2
j_gene: TRBJ1-1

CDR3aa: CAISSGQGINSPLHF
v_gene: TRBV10-3
j_gene: TRBJ1-6

CDR3aa: CASSHLAGQGNQPQHF
v_gene: TRBV4-1
j_gene: TRBJ1-5

CDR3aa: CASGIRGVANIQYF
v_gene: TRBV27
j_gene: TRBJ2-4

CDR3aa: CASSPGTAKGNQPQHF
v_gene: TRBV19
j_gene: TRBJ1-5

CDR3aa: CASRAYHLGTDTQYF
v_gene: TRBV2
j_gene: TRBJ2-3

CDR3aa: CASSIVGQGSKGANVLTF
v_gene: TRBV19
j_gene: TRBJ2-6

CDR3aa: CASSLRPGTGVNTEAFF
v_gene: TRBV18
j_gene: TRBJ1-1

CDR3aa: CASSLRGNTGELFF
v_gene: TRBV5-1
j_gene: TRBJ2-2

CDR3aa: CATSREEGDGYTF
v_gene: TRBV15
j_gene: TRBJ1-2

CDR3aa: CASGLVVRGVNSPLHF
v_gene: TRBV12-5
j_gene: TRBJ1-6